A single T cell receptor (beta chain) is shown here with its context. Some clones are missing from TCRdb's copy, which holds only in-frame ones; the method was immunoSEQ multiplex PCR. Of 95,000 to 120,000 clones detected, 75% to 90% appear once; the ten largest clones hold 10% to 15%. This entry comes from a study of blood T cell repertoires in COVID-19. At the level of the study: Material from acute and convalescent COVID-19 was sourced from the United States, Italy and Spain. T cells, B-cell-depleted T cells, or PBMCs provided the cDNA or gDNA that served as material.

Trimming pared 6 bases from V and 3 bases from J, leaving 12 bases between. The CDR3 sequence is 14 residues long. The germline gives CDR1 SGHTA, CDR2 FQGNSA. The rearrangement joins TRBV7-2 to TRBJ2-1; a weak D match, TRBD1 (6 bases). Sample: peripheral blood. This TCR came from a human donor in a cohort sampled during active COVID-19. The CDR3 reads CASSRGGRYNEQFF. In DNA, the CDR3 is TGTGCCAGCAGTCGTGGGGGCCGCTACAATGAGCAGTTCTTC.